The 5 T cell receptor beta chains below all came from one sample that was sequenced in a study of shared clonotypes between healthy human individuals. The protocol was immunoSEQ multiplex PCR, while the TCRdb copy is restricted to in-frame clones and leaves out a portion. In the table there are some 1.5 million clones, around 98% of which are singletons. The sequencing sample was made of naive CD4+ T cells sorted from blood. Regarding subset: CD45RA+ positively selected. The receptor set was obtained from a man between 25 and 39 years old in good health.

The gene calls are TRBV19 and TRBJ2-1; perhaps D is TRBD1 or TRBD2 (7 bases each). The V end was cut by 3 bases, the J end by 9 bases, with 18 bases between. Germline lookup yields CDR1 LNHDA and CDR2 SQIVND (reference sequence). This CDR3 comprises 15 residues. CDR3 sequence: CASSIFPRGGSEQFF. The DNA of the CDR3 is TGTGCCAGTAGTATCTTCCCCAGGGGGGGCAGTGAGCAGTTCTTC.

The chain joins TRBV6-4 to TRBJ2-1; 12 nucleotides align to TRBD2. The CDR3 covers 15 residues. Germline trimming cut 3 bases from V and 9 bases from J; bases unmatched to any gene: 6. Germline-derived CDR1 and CDR2 are MRHNA and SNTAGT. CDR3 in amino acids: CASSEAASGRGEQFF. The DNA for the CDR3 is TGTGCCAGCAGTGAGGCAGCTAGCGGGAGGGGTGAGCAGTTCTTC.

This rearrangement joins TRBV9 to TRBJ1-3; TRBD1 matches at 8 bases. The V segment lost 0 bases and the J segment 6 bases; nucleotides outside the gene matches: 11. The CDR3 has 17 residues. Per the germline V gene, CDR1 is SGDLS and CDR2 is YYNGEE. CDR3 bases: TGTGCCAGCAGCGTAGCTATGAACAGGGGGGACGAAAACACCATATATTTT. Translating it yields CASSVAMNRGDENTIYF.

CDR3 loop: CASSPPPATYGYTF. The CDR3, as DNA: TGTGCCAGCAGTCCTCCCCCGGCTACTTATGGCTACACCTTC. This sequence joins TRBV28 and TRBJ1-2; D unclear. CDR1 MDHEN and CDR2 SYDVKM come from the germline V gene. This CDR3 is built from 14 residues. V lost 5 bases to trimming and J lost 5 bases, with 15 bases between them.

The rearrangement joins TRBV28 to TRBJ1-3; no reliable D call. Trimming left V 4 bases short and J 2 bases short, with 12 bases between. CDR1 and CDR2 from the germline V gene are MDHEN and SYDVKM. This CDR3 has 15 residues. The CDR3 coding sequence is TGTGCCAGCAGTTCCGGCTGGGAGGCTGGAAACACCATATATTTT. Its translation: CASSSGWEAGNTIYF.